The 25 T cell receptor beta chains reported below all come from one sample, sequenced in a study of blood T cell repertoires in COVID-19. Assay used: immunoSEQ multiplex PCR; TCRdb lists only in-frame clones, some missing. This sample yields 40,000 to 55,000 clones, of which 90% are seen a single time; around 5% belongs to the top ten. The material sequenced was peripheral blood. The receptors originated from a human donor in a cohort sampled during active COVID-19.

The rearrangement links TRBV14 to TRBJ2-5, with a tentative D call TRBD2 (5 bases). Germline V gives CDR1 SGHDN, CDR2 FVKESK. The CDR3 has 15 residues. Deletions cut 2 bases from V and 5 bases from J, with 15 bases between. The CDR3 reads CASSQLGYWEETQYF. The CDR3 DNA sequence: TGTGCCAGCAGCCAACTGGGCTACTGGGAGGAGACCCAGTACTTC.

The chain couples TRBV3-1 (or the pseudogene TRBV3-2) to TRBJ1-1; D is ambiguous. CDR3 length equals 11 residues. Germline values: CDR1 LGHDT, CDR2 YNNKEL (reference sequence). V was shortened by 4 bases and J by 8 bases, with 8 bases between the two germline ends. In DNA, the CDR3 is TGTGCCAGCAGCCTCCGGGGAGAAGCTTTCTTT. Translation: CASSLRGEAFF.

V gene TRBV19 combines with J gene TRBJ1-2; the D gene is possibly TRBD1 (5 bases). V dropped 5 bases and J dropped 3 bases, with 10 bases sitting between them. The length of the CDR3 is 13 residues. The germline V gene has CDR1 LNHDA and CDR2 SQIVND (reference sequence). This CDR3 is CASSSGTHYGYTF. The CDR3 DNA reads TGTGCCAGTAGTTCCGGGACTCACTATGGCTACACCTTC.

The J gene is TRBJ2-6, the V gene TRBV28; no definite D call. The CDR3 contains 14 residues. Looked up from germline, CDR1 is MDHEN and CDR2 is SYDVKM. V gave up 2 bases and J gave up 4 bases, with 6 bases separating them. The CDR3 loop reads CASSLLIGANVLTF. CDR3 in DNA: TGTGCCAGCAGTTTACTTATAGGGGCCAACGTCCTGACTTTC. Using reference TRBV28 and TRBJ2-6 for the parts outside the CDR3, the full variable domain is DVKVTQSSRYLVKRTGEKVFLECVQDMDHENMFWYRQDPGLGLRLIYFSYDVKMKEKGDIPEGYSVSREKKERFSLILESASTNQTSMYLCASSLLIGANVLTFGAGSRLTVL.

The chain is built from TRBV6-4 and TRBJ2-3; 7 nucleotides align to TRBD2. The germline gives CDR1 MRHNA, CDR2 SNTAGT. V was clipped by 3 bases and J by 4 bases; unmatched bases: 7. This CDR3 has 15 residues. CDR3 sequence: CASSDSGGAPDTQYF. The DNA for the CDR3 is TGTGCCAGCAGTGATTCGGGGGGAGCCCCAGATACGCAGTATTTT.

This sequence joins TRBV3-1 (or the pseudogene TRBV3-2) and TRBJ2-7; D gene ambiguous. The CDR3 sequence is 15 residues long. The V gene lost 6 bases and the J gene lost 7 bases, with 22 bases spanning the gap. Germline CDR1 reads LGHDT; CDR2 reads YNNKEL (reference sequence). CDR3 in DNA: TGTGCCAGCAGGAAACAGAAGTTTTGTTTCCCGGAGCAGTACTTC. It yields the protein CASRKQKFCFPEQYF.

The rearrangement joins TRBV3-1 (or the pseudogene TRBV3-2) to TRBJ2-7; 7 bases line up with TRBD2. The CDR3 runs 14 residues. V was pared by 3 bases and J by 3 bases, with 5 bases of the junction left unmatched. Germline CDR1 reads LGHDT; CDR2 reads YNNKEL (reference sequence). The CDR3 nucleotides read TGTGCCAGCAGCCATTCTAGCGGAAACTACGAGCAGTACTTC. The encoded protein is CASSHSSGNYEQYF.

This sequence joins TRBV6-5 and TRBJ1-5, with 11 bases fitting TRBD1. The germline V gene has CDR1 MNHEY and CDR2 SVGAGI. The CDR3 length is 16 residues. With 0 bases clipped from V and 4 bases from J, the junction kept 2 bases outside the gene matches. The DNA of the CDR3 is TGTGCCAGCAGTTACTCGGGACAGGGGGTTAATCAGCCCCAGCATTTT. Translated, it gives CASSYSGQGVNQPQHF.

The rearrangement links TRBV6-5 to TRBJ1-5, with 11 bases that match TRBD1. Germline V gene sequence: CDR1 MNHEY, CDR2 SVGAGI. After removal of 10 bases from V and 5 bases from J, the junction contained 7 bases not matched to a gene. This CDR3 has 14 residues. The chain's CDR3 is CAIQDRGPYQPQHF. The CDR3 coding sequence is TGTGCCATACAGGACAGGGGGCCTTATCAGCCCCAGCATTTT.

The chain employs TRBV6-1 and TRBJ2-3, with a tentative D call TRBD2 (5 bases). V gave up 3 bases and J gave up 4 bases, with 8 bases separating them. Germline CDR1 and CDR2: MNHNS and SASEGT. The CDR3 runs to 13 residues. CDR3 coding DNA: TGTGCCAGCAGTGATGGCGGGCCAGATACGCAGTATTTT. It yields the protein CASSDGGPDTQYF.

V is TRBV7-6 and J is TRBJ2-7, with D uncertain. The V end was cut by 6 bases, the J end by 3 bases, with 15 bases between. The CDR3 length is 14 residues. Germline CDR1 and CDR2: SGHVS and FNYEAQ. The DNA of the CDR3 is TGTGCCAGCAGACTCGCCCCGATCCTCTACGAGCAGTACTTC. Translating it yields CASRLAPILYEQYF.

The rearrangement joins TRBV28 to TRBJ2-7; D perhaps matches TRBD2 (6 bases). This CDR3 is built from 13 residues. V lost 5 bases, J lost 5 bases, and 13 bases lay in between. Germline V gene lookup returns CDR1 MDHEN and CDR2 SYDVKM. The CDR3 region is CASSPSGGDEQYF. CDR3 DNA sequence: TGTGCCAGCAGTCCTTCGGGCGGGGACGAGCAGTACTTC.

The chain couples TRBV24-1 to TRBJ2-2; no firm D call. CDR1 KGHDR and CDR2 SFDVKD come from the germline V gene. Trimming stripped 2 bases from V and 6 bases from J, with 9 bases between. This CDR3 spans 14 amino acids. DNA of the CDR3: TGTGCCACCAGTGATTCCAGTCGGGCCGGGGAGCTGTTTTTT. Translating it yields CATSDSSRAGELFF.

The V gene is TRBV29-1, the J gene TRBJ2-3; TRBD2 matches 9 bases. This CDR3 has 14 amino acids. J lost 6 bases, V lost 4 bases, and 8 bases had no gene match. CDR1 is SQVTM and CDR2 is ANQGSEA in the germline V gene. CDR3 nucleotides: TGCAGCGTTGCCCACAGAGCGGGAGGCGATACGCAGTATTTT. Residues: CSVAHRAGGDTQYF.

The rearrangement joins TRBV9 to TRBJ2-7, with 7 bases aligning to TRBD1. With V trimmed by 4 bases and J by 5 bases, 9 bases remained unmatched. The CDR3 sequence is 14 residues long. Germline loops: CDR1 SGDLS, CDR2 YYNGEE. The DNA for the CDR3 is TGTGCCAGCAGCCCACGACAGGGTTGGAACGAGCAGTACTTC. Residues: CASSPRQGWNEQYF.

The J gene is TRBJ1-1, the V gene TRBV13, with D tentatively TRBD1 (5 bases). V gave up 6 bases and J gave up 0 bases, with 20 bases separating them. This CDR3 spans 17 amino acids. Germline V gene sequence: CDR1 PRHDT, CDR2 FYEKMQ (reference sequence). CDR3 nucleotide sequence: TGTGCCAGCAGGCGGGACGGAACCTGGGAGATGAACACTGAAGCTTTCTTT. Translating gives CASRRDGTWEMNTEAFF.

CDR3 residues: CATSPGQGKGGNQPQHF. The CDR3 DNA reads TGTGCCACCAGCCCCGGACAGGGGAAAGGAGGCAATCAGCCCCAGCATTTT. V usage is TRBV15 and J usage is TRBJ1-5, with 9 nucleotides matching TRBD1. The trim removed 5 bases at V and 2 bases at J, leaving 10 bases unmatched. Germline values: CDR1 LNHNV, CDR2 YYDKDF (reference sequence). This CDR3 has 17 amino acids. Filled out from reference TRBV15 and TRBJ1-5, the complete variable domain reads DAMVIQNPRYQVTQFGKPVTLSCSQTLNHNVMYWYQQKSSQAPKLLFHYYDKDFNNEADTPDNFQSRRPNTSFCFLDIRSPGLGDTAMYLCATSPGQGKGGNQPQHFGDGTRLSIL.

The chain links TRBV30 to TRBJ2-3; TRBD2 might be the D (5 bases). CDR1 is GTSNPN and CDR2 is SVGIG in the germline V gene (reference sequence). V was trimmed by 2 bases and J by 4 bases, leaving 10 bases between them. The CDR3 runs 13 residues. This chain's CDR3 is CAWSPGVADTQYF. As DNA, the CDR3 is TGTGCCTGGAGTCCCGGGGTCGCAGATACGCAGTATTTT. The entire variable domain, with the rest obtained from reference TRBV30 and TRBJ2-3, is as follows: SQTIHQWPATLVQPVGSPLSLECTVEGTSNPNLYWYRQAAGRGLQLLFYSVGIGQISSEVPQNLSASRPQDRQFILSSKKLLLSDSGFYLCAWSPGVADTQYFGPGTRLTVL.

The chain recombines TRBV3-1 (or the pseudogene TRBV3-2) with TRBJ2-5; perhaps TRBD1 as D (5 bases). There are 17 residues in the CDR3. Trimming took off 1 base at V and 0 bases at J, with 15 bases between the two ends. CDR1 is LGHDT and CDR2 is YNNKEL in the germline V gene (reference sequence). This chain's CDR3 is CASSQGKGNPYQETQYF. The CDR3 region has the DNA TGTGCCAGCAGCCAAGGGAAGGGGAACCCGTACCAAGAGACCCAGTACTTC.

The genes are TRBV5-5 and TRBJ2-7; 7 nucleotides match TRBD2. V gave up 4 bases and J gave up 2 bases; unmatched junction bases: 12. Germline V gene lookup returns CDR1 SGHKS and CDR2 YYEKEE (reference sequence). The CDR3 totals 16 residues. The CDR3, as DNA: TGTGCCAGCAGCCCTACCCGGGGAGGGGCCACCTACGAGCAGTACTTC. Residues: CASSPTRGGATYEQYF. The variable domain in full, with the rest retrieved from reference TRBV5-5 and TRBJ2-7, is DAGVTQSPTHLIKTRGQQVTLRCSPISGHKSVSWYQQVLGQGPQFIFQYYEKEERGRGNFPDRFSARQFPNYSSELNVNALLLGDSALYLCASSPTRGGATYEQYFGPGTRLTVT.

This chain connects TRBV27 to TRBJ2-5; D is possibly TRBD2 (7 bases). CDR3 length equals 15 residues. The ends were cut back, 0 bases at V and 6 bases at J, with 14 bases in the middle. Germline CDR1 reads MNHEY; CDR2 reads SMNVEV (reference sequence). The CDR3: CASSLSGGAAKTQYF. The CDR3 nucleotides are TGTGCCAGCAGTTTATCGGGGGGGGCGGCGAAGACCCAGTACTTC.

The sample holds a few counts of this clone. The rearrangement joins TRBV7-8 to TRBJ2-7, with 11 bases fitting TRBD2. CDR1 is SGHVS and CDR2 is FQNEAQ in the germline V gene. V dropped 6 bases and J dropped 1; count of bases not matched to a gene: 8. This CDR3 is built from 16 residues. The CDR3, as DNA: TGTGCCAGCAGAGAGACTAGCGGGATTGATTCCTACGAGCAGTACTTC. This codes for CASRETSGIDSYEQYF.

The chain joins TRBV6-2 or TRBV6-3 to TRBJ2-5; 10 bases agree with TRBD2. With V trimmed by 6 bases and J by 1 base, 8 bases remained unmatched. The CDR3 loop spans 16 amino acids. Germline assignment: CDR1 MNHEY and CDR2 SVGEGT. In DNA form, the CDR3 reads TGTGCCAGCAGCTTCAGACTAGCGGGTATCCAAGAGACCCAGTACTTC. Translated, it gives CASSFRLAGIQETQYF.

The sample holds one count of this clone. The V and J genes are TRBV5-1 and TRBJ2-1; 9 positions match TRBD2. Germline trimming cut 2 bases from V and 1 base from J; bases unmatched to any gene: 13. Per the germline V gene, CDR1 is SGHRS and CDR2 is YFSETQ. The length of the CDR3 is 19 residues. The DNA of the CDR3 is TGCGCCAGCAGCTTTTTAATTCCAAAGACTAGCGGTTCCTACAATGAGCAGTTCTTC. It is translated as CASSFLIPKTSGSYNEQFF.

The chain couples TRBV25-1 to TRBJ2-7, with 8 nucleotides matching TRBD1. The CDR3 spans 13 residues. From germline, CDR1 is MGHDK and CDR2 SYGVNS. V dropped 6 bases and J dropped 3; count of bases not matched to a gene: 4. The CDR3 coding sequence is TGTGCCAGCAGGAGAGGACAGGGCTACGAGCAGTACTTC. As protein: CASRRGQGYEQYF.